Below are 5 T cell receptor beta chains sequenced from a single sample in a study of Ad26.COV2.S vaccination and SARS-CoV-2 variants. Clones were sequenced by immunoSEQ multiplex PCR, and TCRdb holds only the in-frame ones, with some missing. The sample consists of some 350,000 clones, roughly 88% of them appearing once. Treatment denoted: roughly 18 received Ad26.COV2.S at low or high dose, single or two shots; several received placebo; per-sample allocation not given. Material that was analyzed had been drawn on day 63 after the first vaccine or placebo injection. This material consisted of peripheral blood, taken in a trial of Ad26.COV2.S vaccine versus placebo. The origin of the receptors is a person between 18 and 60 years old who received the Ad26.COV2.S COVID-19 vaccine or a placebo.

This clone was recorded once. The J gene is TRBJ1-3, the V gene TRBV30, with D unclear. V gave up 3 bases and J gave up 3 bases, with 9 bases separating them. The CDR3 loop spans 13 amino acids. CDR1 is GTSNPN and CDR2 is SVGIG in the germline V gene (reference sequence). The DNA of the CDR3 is TGTGCCTGGAGCGCCCTAGATGGAAACACCATATATTTT. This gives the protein CAWSALDGNTIYF.

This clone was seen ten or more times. DNA of the CDR3: TGTGCCAGCAGTCCAGGGGGCGGAAGCTCCTACGAGCAGTACTTC. Its translation is CASSPGGGSSYEQYF. This chain links TRBV11-2 with TRBJ2-7; 8 positions match TRBD1. The CDR3 length is 15 residues. Germline V gene sequence: CDR1 SGHAT, CDR2 FQNNGV. V lost 6 bases, J lost 0 bases, and 7 bases stayed unmatched.

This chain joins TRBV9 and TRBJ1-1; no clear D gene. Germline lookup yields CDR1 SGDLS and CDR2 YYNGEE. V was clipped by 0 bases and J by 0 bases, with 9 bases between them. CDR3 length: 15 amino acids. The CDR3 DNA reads TGTGCCAGCAGCGTAGATGTCAGAATGAACACTGAAGCTTTCTTT. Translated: CASSVDVRMNTEAFF. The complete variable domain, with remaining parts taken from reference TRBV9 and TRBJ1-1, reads DSGVTQTPKHLITATGQRVTLRCSPRSGDLSVYWYQQSLDQGLQFLIQYYNGEERAKGNILERFSAQQFPDLHSELNLSSLELGDSALYFCASSVDVRMNTEAFFGQGTRLTVV.

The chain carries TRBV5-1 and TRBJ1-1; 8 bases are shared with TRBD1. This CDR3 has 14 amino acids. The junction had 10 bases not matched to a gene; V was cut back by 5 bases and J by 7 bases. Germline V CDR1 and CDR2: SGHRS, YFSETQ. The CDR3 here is CASSPPDRAGEAFF. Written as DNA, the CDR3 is TGCGCCAGCAGTCCTCCGGACAGGGCGGGTGAAGCTTTCTTT.

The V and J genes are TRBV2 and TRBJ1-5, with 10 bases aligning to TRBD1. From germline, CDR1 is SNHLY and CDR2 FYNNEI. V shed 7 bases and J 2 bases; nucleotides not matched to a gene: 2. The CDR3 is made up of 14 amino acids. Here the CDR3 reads CASTGTGGNQPQHF. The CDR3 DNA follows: TGTGCCAGCACCGGGACAGGGGGCAATCAGCCCCAGCATTTT.